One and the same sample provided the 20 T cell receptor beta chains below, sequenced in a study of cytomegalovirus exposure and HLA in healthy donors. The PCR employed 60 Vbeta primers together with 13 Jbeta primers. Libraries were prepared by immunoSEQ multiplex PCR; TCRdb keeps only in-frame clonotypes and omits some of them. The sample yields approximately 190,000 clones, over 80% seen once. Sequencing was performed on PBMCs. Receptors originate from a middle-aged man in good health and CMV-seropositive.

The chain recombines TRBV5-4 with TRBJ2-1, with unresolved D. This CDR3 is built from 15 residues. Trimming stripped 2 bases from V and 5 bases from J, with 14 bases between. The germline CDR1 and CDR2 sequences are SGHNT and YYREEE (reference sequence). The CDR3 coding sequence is TGTGCCAGCAGCTTCGCTAGTGGCGGCAACAATGAGCAGTTCTTC. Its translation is CASSFASGGNNEQFF.

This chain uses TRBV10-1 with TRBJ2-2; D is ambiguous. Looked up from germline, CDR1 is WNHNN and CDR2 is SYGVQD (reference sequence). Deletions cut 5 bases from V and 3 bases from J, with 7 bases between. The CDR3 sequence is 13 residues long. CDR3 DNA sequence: TGCGCCAGCAGTCCACAATACACCGGGGAGCTGTTTTTT. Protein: CASSPQYTGELFF.

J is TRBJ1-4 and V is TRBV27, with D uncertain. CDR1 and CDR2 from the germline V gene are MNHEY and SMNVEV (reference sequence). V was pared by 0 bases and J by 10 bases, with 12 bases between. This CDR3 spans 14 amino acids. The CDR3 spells CASSLSIGKGKLFF. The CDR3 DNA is TGTGCCAGCAGTTTATCGATCGGGAAGGGAAAACTGTTTTTT.

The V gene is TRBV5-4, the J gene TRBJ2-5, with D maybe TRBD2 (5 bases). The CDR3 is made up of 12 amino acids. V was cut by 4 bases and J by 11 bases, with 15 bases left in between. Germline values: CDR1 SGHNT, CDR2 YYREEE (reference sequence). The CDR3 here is CASSLRTGEQYF. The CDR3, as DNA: TGTGCCAGCAGCCTGAGGACCGGGGAGCAGTACTTC.

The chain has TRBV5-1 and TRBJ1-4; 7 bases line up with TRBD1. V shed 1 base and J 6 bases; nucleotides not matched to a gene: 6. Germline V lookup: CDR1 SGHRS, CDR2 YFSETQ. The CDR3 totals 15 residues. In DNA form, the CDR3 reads TGCGCCAGCAGCTTGTATACAGGGGTGGATGAAAAACTGTTTTTT. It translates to CASSLYTGVDEKLFF.

The CDR3 sequence: CASSVRTGPYNEQFF. CDR3 bases: TGTGCCAGCAGCGTTAGGACAGGGCCCTACAATGAGCAGTTCTTC. This chain connects TRBV9 to TRBJ2-1; the match to TRBD1 covers 8 bases. This CDR3 has 15 residues. CDR1 is SGDLS, CDR2 YYNGEE, per germline. The V and J ends lost 2 bases and 2 bases, in that order; junction bases with no gene match: 3. Full variable domain (outside the CDR3, taken from reference TRBV9 and TRBJ2-1): DSGVTQTPKHLITATGQRVTLRCSPRSGDLSVYWYQQSLDQGLQFLIQYYNGEERAKGNILERFSAQQFPDLHSELNLSSLELGDSALYFCASSVRTGPYNEQFFGPGTRLTVL.

This CDR3 is CASSLVSWGGSTDTQYF. In nucleotides, the CDR3 is TGTGCCAGCAGCTTAGTATCATGGGGGGGCTCGACAGATACGCAGTATTTT. This chain joins TRBV7-2 and TRBJ2-3; TRBD2 might be the D (7 bases). The CDR3 runs 17 residues. V was cut by 1 base and J by 3 bases, with 17 bases left in between. Per the germline V gene, CDR1 is SGHTA and CDR2 is FQGNSA.

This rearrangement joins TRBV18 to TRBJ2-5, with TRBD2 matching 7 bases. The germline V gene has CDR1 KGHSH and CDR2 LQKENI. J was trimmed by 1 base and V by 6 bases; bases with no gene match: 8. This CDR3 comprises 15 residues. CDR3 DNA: TGTGCCAGCTCGCGTGGCGGGGGTACCCAAGAGACCCAGTACTTC. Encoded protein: CASSRGGGTQETQYF.

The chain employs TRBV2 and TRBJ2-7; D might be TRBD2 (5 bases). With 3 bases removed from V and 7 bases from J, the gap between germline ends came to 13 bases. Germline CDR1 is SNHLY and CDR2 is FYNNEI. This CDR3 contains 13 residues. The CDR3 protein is CASSDPGRREQYF. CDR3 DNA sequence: TGTGCCAGCAGTGATCCAGGACGGAGGGAGCAGTACTTC.

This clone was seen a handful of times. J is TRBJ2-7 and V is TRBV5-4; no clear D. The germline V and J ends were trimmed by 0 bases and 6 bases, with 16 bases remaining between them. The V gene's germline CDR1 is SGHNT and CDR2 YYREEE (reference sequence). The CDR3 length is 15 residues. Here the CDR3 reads CASSLAPGQGAEQYF. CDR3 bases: TGTGCCAGCAGCTTGGCCCCAGGTCAAGGCGCCGAGCAGTACTTC.

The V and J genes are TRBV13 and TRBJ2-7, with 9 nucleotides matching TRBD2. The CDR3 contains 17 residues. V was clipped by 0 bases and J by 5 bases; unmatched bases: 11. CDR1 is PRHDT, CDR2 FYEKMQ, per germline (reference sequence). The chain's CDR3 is CASSLGLAGGLHDEQYF. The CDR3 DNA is TGTGCCAGCAGCTTAGGCCTCGCGGGGGGGCTTCACGACGAGCAGTACTTC. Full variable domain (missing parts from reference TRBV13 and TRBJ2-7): AAGVIQSPRHLIKEKRETATLKCYPIPRHDTVYWYQQGPGQDPQFLISFYEKMQSDKGSIPDRFSAQQFSDYHSELNMSSLELGDSALYFCASSLGLAGGLHDEQYFGPGTRLTVT.

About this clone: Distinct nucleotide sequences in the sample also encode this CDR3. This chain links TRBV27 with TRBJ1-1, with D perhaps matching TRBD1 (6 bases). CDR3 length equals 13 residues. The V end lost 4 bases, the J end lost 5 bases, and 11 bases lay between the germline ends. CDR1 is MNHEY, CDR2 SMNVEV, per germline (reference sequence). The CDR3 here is CASSSQGNTEAFF. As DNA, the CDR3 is TGTGCCAGCAGTTCACAGGGAAATACTGAAGCTTTCTTT.

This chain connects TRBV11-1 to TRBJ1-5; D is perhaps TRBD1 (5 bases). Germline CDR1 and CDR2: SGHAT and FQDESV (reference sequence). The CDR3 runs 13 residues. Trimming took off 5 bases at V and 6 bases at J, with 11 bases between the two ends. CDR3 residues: CASSPPGGQPQHF. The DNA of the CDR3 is TGTGCCAGCAGCCCCCCCGGGGGTCAGCCCCAGCATTTT.

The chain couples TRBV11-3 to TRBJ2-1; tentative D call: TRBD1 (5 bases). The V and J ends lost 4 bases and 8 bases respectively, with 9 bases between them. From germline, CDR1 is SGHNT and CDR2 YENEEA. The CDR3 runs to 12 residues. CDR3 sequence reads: CASSSSGHEQFF. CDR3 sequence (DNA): TGTGCCAGCAGCTCCTCAGGGCATGAGCAGTTCTTC.

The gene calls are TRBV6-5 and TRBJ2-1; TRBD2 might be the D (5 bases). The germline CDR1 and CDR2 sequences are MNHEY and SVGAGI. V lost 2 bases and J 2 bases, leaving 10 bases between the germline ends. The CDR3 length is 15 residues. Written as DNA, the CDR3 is TGTGCCAGCAGTTACGCAACCGGGACCTACAATGAGCAGTTCTTC. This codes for CASSYATGTYNEQFF.

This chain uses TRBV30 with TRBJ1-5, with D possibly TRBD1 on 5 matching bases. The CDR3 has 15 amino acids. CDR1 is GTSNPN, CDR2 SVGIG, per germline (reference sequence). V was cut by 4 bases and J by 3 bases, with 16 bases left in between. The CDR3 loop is CAWTKAGTANQPQHF. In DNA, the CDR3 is TGTGCCTGGACCAAAGCGGGGACCGCCAATCAGCCCCAGCATTTT.

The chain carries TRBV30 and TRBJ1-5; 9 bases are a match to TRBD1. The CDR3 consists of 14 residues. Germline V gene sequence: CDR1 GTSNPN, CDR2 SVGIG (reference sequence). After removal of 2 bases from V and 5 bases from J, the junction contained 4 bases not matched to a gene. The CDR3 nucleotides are TGTGCCTGGAGTCAGGACAGGGGTTATCAGCCCCAGCATTTT. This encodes CAWSQDRGYQPQHF.

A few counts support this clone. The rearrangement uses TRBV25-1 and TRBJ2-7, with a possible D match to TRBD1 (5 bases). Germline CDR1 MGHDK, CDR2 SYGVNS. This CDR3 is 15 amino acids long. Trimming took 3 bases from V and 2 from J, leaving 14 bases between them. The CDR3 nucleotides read TGTGCCAGCAGTGATACTCGGGCAGGGACCTACGAGCAGTACTTC. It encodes CASSDTRAGTYEQYF.

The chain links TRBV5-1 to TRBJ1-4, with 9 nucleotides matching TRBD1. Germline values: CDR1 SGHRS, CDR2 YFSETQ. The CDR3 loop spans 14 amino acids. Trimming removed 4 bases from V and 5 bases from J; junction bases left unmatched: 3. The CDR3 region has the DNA TGCGCCAGCAGCGCCGACAGGGGGAATGAAAAACTGTTTTTT. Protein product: CASSADRGNEKLFF. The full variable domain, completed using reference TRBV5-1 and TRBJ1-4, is KAGVTQTPRYLIKTRGQQVTLSCSPISGHRSVSWYQQTPGQGLQFLFEYFSETQRNKGNFPGRFSGRQFSNSRSEMNVSTLELGDSALYLCASSADRGNEKLFFGSGTQLSVL.

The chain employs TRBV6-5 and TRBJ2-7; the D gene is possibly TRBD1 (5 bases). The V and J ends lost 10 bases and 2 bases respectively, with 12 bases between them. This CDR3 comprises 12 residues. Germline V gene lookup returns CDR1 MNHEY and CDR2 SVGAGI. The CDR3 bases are TGTGCCATTTTGACAGATACCTACGAGCAGTACTTC. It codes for CAILTDTYEQYF.